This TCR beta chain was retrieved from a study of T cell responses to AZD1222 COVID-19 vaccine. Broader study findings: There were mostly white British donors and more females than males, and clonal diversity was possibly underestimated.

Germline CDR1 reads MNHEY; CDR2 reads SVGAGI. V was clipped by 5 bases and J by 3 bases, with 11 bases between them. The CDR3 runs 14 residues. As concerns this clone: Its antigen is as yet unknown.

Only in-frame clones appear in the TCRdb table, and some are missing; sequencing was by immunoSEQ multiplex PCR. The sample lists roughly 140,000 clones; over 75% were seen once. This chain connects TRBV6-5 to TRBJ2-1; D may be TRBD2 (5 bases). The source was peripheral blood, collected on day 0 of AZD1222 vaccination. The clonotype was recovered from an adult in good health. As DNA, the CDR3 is TGTGCCAGCAGTACTTCCGGGGACTACAATGAGCAGTTCTTC. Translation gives CASSTSGDYNEQFF.